Sequencing of this T cell receptor (beta chain) was carried out in a study of shared T cell receptors in the human thymus. Here immunoSEQ multiplex PCR was the method, and the copy in TCRdb shows in-frame clones only, minus some. This repertoire shows over 650,000 clones, more than 75% found once; its top ten account for about 0.0094%. The ends were cut back, 4 bases at V and 7 bases at J, with 19 bases in the middle. Per germline, CDR1 MNHEY and CDR2 SMNVEV (reference sequence). The length of the CDR3 is 15 residues. These records were also assigned to another study, of human thymus T cells. That source reports: Thymic and blood repertoires showed apparently biased V and J gene usage.

This chain links TRBV27 with TRBJ1-1, with D possibly TRBD1 on 5 matching bases. The clonotype comes from a boy under two years old with a congenital heart defect. The specimen was thymocytes. The CDR3: CASSSETGTSHEAFF. The CDR3, as DNA: TGTGCCAGCAGTTCGGAGACCGGGACTAGCCATGAAGCTTTCTTT.